This TCR beta chain was identified in a study of T-cell memory formation after mild COVID-19. Study-level findings and limits: Largely, contracting CD4+ clones fell within CM and EM, and contracting CD8+ clones within EMRA.

This clonotype has more than one count but fewer than ten. Its specificity is unknown. Germline assignment: CDR1 SNHLY and CDR2 FYNNEI. The V and J ends lost 4 bases and 5 bases respectively, with 12 bases between them. This CDR3 has 13 residues. 5'RACE primed at constant segments yielded TCR alpha and TCR beta cDNA libraries bearing sample barcodes and UMIs. TCRdb independently ran MiXCR on the 5' RACE reads; one entry per CDR3 protein. The sample includes some 190,000 distinct CDR3 sequences, 16% seen only once; the top ten take 2% to 2.5%. The source material was PBMCs or a T cell subset sorted from them (not recorded which). The V and J genes are TRBV2 and TRBJ2-7; D is uncertain. This clonotype was sampled from an adult woman who had mild COVID-19 (a few samples of this study predate the infection). Cell type and time point are not known. CDR3 in DNA: TGTGCCAGCAGTGGACCTACTTGGAACGAGCAGTACTTC. Protein product: CASSGPTWNEQYF.